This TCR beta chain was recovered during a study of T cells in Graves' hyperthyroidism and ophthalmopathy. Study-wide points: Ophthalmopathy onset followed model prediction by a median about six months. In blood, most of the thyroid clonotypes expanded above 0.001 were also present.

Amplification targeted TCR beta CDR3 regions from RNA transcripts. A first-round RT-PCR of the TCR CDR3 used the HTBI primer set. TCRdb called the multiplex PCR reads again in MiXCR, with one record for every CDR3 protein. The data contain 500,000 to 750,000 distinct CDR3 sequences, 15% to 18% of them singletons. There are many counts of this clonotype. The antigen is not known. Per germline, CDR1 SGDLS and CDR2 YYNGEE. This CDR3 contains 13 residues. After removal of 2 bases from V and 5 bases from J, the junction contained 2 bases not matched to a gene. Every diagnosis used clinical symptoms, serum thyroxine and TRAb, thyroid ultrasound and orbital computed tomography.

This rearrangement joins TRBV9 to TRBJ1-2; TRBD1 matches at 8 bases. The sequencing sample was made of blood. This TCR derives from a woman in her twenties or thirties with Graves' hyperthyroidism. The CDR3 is CASSVRQGYGYTF. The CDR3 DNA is TGTGCCAGCAGCGTGAGACAGGGGTATGGCTACACCTTC. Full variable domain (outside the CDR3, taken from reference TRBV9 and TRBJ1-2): DSGVTQTPKHLITATGQRVTLRCSPRSGDLSVYWYQQSLDQGLQFLIQYYNGEERAKGNILERFSAQQFPDLHSELNLSSLELGDSALYFCASSVRQGYGYTFGSGTRLTVV.